Below, one T cell receptor beta chain is given with its context. It has no known antigen specificity. Base qualities are not at hand, and no much larger clone is one base apart. These data are taken from a study of OX40 agonist ivuxolimab in advanced cancers. In the study overall: Ivuxolimab was an agonistic, fully human IgG2 monoclonal antibody directed against OX40 (CD134), a costimulatory receptor. Intravenous ivuxolimab was administered to patients every 2 weeks at six dose levels: 0.01, 0.1, 0.3, 1.5, 3 and 10 mg/kg. Among the approximately 50 dose-escalation patients, 19 had hepatocellular carcinoma, around 15 melanoma, 9 renal cell carcinoma and 9 head and neck cancer. A male proportion of roughly 80% and a mean age of 60 years, ranging from about 20 to 79, were recorded for the dose-escalation cohort. Patients were allowed to have had prior anti-PD-1, anti-PD-L1 or anti-CTLA-4 therapy, and approximately 37% of the dose-escalation patients had been treated with checkpoint inhibitors. Partial responses occurred in three dose-escalation patients: two with cutaneous melanoma and one with hepatocellular carcinoma. Peripheral TCRbeta sequencing was intended to test whether TCR sequence diversity was altered and clonal T-cell expansion was caused by ivuxolimab. The paper covers the monotherapy dose-escalation part of the phase I ivuxolimab trial, which included N of about 56 patients. Broader findings and caveats from the paper: Which antigens the clonally expanded peripheral T cells were specific for was not determined. At doses from 0.1 to 3.0 mg/kg, clonal expansion was seen in both CD4+ and CD8+ blood T cells between baseline and week 6. Low levels of normalized T-cell clonal expansion were also seen in some nonresponding patients. Partial responders in the 0.1-3.0 mg/kg groups had among the lowest normalized peripheral clonal expansion, especially among CD8+ T cells. On average, CD8+ T cells showed more expanded clones than CD4+ T cells after ivuxolimab.

The trial excluded patients who had a history of autoimmune disease or who were on systemic immunosuppression. In every dose cohort, peripheral blood was drawn for TCR sequencing at baseline, cycle 4 day 1, and cycle 7 day 1. Samples were obtained from an open-label, multicenter, first-in-human phase I dose-escalation trial of ivuxolimab. The trial enrolled adults with locally advanced or metastatic head and neck squamous cell, hepatocellular, melanoma or renal cell carcinoma. Before TCR sequencing, CD4+ and CD8+ T cells were separately sorted from peripheral blood. Genomic DNA was isolated from the sorted cells so that the TCRbeta CDR3 region could be sequenced. TCRbeta CDR3 regions were sequenced using the immunoSEQ Assay. TCRdb re-hosts the immuneACCESS table, in-frame sequences only. Its copies lack some clones; in the studies checked, an unresolved V gene accounts for under half of them, and the cause for the rest is not known. This sample is represented by around 44,000 clones; approximately 86% of them were singletons. Clones ranked in the top ten supply about 13% of the sample.

V ends up 4 bases short and J 3 bases short, with an unmatched junction base count of 4. CDR1 and CDR2 were assigned from the germline V gene as SGHDT and YYEEEE. The CDR3 holds 14 amino acids from the cysteine to the phenylalanine. Of all the DNA, just the CDR3 is kept, 42 bases in frame from base 1. The source material was CD4+ or CD8+ T cells sorted from blood, sampled in a trial of the OX40 agonist ivuxolimab. The rearrangement combines TRBV5-6 with TRBJ1-2, with 9 central nucleotides matching TRBD1. The source of this sequence is an adult with an advanced solid tumor such as melanoma, head and neck, liver or kidney cancer. The DNA is TGTGCCAGCAGCGGGGACAGGGAAGACTATGGCTACACCTTC. This yields the protein CASSGDREDYGYTF.